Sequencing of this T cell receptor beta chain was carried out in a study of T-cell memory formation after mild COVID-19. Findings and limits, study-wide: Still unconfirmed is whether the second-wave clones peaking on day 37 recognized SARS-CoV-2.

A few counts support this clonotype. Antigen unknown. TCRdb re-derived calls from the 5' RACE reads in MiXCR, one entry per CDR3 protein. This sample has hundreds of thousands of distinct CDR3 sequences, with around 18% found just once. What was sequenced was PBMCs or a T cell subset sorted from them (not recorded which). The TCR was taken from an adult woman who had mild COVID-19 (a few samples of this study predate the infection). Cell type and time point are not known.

DNA for the CDR3: TGTGCCAGCAGTTTATCGAGAGGGGGGGAACGGTCACCCCTCCACTTT. This sequence encodes CASSLSRGGERSPLHF. The gene calls are TRBV27 and TRBJ1-6; possibly TRBD1 for D (6 bases). V lost 0 bases and J 10 bases, leaving 16 bases between the germline ends. The CDR3 runs to 16 residues. The germline V gene has CDR1 MNHEY and CDR2 SMNVEV (reference sequence).